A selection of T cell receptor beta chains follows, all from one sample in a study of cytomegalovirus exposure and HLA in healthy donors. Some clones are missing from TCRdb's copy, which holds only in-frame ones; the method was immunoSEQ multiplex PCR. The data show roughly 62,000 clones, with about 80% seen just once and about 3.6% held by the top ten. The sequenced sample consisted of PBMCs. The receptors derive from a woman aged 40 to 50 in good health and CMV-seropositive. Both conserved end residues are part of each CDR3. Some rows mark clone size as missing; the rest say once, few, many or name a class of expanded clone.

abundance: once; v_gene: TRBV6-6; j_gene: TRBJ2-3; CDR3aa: CASSSLLRDTQYF
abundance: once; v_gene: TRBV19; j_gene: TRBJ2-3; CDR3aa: CASSEFGTGLADTQYF
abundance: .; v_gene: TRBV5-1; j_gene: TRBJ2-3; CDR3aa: CASSFVPAGNTDTQYF
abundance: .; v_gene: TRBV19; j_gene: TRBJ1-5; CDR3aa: CASSGTPNQPQHF
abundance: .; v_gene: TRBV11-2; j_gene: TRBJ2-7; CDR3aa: CASSFAAGGLSYEQYF
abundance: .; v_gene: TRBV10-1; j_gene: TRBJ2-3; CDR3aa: CASSEGLRTDTQYF
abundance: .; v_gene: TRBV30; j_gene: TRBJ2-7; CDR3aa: CAWSVLGDFYEQYF
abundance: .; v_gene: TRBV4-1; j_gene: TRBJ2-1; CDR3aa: CASSQPQGYNEQFF
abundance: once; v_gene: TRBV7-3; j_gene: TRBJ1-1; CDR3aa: CASSLDRETEAFF
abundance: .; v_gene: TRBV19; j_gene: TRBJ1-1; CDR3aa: CASAGPMNTEAFF
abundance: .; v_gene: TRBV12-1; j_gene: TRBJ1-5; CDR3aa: CASSFACGAQPQHF
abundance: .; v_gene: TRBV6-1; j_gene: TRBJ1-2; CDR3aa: CASTEARDLRTDVYGYTF
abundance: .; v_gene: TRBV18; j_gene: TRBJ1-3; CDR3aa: CASSPFGQEAGNTIYF
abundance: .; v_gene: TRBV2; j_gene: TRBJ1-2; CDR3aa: CASTGQGAGYGYTF
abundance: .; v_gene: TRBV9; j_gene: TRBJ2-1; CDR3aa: CASSARGTGYEQFF
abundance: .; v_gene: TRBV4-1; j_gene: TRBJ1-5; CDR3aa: CASSLQGGRSNQPQHF
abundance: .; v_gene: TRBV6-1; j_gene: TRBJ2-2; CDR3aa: CASRERGKTGELFF
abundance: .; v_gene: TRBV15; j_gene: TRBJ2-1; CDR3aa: CATSRGGGLSYSYNEQFF
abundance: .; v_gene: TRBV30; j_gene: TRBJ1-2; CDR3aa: CAWSVGGDNYGYTF
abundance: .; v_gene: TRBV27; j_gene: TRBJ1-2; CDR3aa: CASSLYPGIGYGYTF
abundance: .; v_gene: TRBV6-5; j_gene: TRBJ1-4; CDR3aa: CASSEGTGNEKLFF
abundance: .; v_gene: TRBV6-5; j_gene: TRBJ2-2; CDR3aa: CASSPSGGTGELFF
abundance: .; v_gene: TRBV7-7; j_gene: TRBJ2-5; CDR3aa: CASSLGTSGGGETQYF
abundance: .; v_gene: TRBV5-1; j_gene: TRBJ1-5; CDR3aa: CASSFTPGGNQPQHF
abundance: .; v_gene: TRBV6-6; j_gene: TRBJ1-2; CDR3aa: CASSRQETSGYTF
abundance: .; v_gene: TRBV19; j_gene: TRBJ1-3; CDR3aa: CASTQRGSGGNTIYF
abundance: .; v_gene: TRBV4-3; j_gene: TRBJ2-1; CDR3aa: CASSQAAYNEQFF
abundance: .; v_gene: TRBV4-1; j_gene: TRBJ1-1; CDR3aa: CASSVNTQSGTEAFF
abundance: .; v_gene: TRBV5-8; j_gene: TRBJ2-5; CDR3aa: CASSPHGGGIETQYF
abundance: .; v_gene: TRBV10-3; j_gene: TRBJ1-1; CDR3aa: CAISDPGQNEAFF
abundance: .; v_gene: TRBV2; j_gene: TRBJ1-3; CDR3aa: CASSGQGSGNTIYF
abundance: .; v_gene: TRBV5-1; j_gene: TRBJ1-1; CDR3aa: CASKWEGGGRSNTEAFF
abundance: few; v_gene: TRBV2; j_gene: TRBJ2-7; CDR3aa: CASRVDTYEQYF
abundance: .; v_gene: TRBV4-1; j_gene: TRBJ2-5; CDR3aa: CASSQGDREETQYF
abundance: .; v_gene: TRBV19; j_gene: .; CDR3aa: CASSMGAVAVGEQYF
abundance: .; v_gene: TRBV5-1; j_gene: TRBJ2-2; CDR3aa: CASSLPSGGNTGELFF
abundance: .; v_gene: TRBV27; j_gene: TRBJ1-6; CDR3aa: CASRTSMVSNSPLHF
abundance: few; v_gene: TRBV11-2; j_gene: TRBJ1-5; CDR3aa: CASSLTSVQPQHF
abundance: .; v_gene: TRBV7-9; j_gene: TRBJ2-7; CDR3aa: CASSSDYSYEQYF
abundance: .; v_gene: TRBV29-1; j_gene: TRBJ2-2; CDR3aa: CSASGTVNTGELFF
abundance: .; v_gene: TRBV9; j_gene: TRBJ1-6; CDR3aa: CASSVGQGYNSPLHF
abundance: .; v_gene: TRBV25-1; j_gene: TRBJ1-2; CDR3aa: CASSESPRGGGYTF
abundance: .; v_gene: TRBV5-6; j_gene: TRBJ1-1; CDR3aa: CASSLTGVPMGAFF
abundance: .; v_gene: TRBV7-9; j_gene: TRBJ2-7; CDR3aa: CASSLVSGIDGYEQYF
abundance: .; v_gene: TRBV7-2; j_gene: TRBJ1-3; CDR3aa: CASSRTGNTIYF
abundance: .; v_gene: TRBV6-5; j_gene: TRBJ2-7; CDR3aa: CASSLQSGEQYF
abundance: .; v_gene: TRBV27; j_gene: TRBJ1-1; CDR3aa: CASSNLRGAFF
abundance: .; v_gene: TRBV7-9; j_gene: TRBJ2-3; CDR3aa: CASSLDGGATDTQYF
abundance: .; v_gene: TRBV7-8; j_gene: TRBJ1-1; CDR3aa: CASARGTGGTEAFF
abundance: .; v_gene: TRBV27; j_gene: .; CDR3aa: CASSLSAGGGYEQYF
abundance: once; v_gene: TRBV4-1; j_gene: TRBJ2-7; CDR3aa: CASSITQGGYEQYF
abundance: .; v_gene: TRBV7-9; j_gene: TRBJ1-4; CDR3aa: CASSAPPGTGKVGNEKLFF
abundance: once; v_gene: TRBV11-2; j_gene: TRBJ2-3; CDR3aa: CASSVTGWASAPTDTQYF
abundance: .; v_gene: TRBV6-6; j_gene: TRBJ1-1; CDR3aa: CASRRTQNTEAFF
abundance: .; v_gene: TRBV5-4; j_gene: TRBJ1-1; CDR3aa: CASSLGGRAEAFF
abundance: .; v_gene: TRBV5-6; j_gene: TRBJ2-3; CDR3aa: CASSLGAAGPDTQYF